These 14 T cell receptor beta chains were sequenced from one sample in a study of molecular identifiers for immune sequencing clone quantification (dated by TCRdb to 2016 to 2019). The receptor library was made with PCR. TCRdb records NextSeq 500 as the sequencer. TCRdb reran the public reads through fastp at Q25 and MiXCR, keeping productive beta chains. Entries that share a CDR3 protein sequence are merged under the most common genes and DNA. For this sample the table gives a few hundred thousand distinct CDR3 sequences, of which roughly 24% were detected only once. 0.74% of the sample is in the top ten clones. The specimen sequenced was naive CD8+ T cells from blood, with Jurkat cell RNA spiked in. Read against the paper, the sample's cell subset or site label means: FACS-sorted CD8+CD4-CCR7+CD45RA+ naive T cells. All receptors come from a human donor in good health. Some libraries in this study had Jurkat cell RNA spiked in.

Concerning this clonotype itself: A much larger clone is a single base away; this may be a read error. The CDR3 region has the DNA TGTGCCGGCAGCCCAACTACGGCGAATTCACCCCTCCACTTT. Translation gives CAGSPTTANSPLHF. The gene calls are TRBV7-9 and TRBJ1-6; no reliable D call. Germline assignment: CDR1 SEHNR and CDR2 FQNEAQ (reference sequence). The length of the CDR3 is 14 residues.

A word on this clonotype: It is likely a read error, because the conserved phenylalanine at the end of the CDR3 is missing. The gene calls are TRBV18 and TRBJ2-4, with D hard to call. The CDR3 is 13 amino acids. Looked up from germline, CDR1 is KGHSH and CDR2 is LQKENI. V lost 4 bases, J lost 1 base, and 5 bases lay in between. CDR3 nucleotides: TGTGCCAGCTCACAAGCGGCCAAAAACATTCAGTACCTC. This translates into CASSQAAKNIQYL.

This clonotype was recorded at least ten times. V gene TRBV12-3 or TRBV12-4 combines with J gene TRBJ1-1; tentatively, D is TRBD1 (5 bases). The CDR3 covers 13 residues. Trimming cost V 6 bases and J 7 bases, with 15 bases left between them. The CDR3 DNA is TGTGCCAGCAGACTACAGGTCCGCCTTGAAGCTTTCTTT. This gives the protein CASRLQVRLEAFF.

The CDR3 region is CASSVDGRTYEQYF. The CDR3 bases are TGTGCCAGCAGCGTAGACGGGAGGACCTACGAGCAGTACTTC. The V and J genes are TRBV9 and TRBJ2-7, with 7 bases matching TRBD2. Losses at the gene ends were 0 bases for V and 2 bases for J; bases not matched to a gene: 2. Germline V gene lookup returns CDR1 SGDLS and CDR2 YYNGEE. The CDR3 contains 14 residues.

The genes are TRBV29-1 and TRBJ2-1; 10 nucleotides agree with TRBD1. V lost 6 bases to trimming and J lost 6 bases; unmatched junction nucleotides: 8. The length of the CDR3 is 14 residues. CDR1 is SQVTM and CDR2 is ANQGSEA in the germline V gene. The CDR3 protein is CSVETGGASNEQFF. CDR3 bases: TGCAGCGTGGAGACAGGGGGCGCGTCCAATGAGCAGTTCTTC.

This clonotype was seen at least ten times. The J gene is TRBJ1-1, the V gene TRBV4-3; 8 bases align to TRBD1. With 2 bases clipped from V and 6 bases from J, the junction kept 5 bases outside the gene matches. This CDR3 is built from 14 residues. Germline-derived CDR1 and CDR2 are LGHNA and YSLEER. CDR3 region: CASSQRQGKAEAFF. Here the CDR3 DNA reads TGCGCCAGCAGCCAAAGACAGGGGAAGGCTGAAGCTTTCTTT.

This clonotype was counted ten times or more. The chain recombines TRBV2 with TRBJ2-1; D is undetermined. Germline V lookup: CDR1 SNHLY, CDR2 FYNNEI. Trimming removed 3 bases at V and 2 bases at J, with 2 bases between. The CDR3 has 12 residues. The chain's CDR3 is CASSDTYNEQFF. The CDR3 bases are TGTGCCAGCAGTGACACCTACAATGAGCAGTTCTTC.

This clonotype has a count of ten or more. The chain links TRBV9 to TRBJ2-5, with D perhaps TRBD2 (6 bases). V was shortened by 4 bases and J by 5 bases, with 21 bases between the two germline ends. The germline V gene encodes CDR1 SGDLS and CDR2 YYNGEE. CDR3 length equals 16 residues. The CDR3 region has the DNA TGTGCCAGCAGCCCGGAGGGATTGGGGTCGTGGGAGACCCAGTACTTC. Its translation is CASSPEGLGSWETQYF.

A word on this clonotype: Given a much more abundant clone one base away, this may be a read error. J is TRBJ1-5 and V is TRBV7-2, with TRBD1 matching 9 bases. The junction had 14 bases not matched to a gene; V was cut back by 5 bases and J by 0 bases. CDR1 and CDR2 (germline): SGHTA, FQGNSA. The length of the CDR3 is 19 residues. CDR3 DNA sequence: TGTGCCAGCAGCCCCATGGGGACAGGGCCTTTCTATAGCAATCAGCCCCAGCATTTT. It yields the protein CASSPMGTGPFYSNQPQHF.

Turning to this clonotype: This may arise from a read error, as a much more abundant clone is one base away. This chain joins TRBV5-1 and TRBJ2-7; D possibly corresponds to TRBD2 (6 bases). Germline loops: CDR1 SGHRS, CDR2 YFSETQ. The V end was cut by 6 bases, the J end by 6 bases, with 19 bases between. CDR3 length: 14 residues. The chain's CDR3 is CASNSDGWGGEQYF. The CDR3, as DNA: TGCGCCAGCAACTCGGACGGATGGGGAGGCGAGCAGTACTTC.

On this clonotype: A much larger clone differs from this one at a single base, so this may be a read error. V is TRBV20-1 and J is TRBJ1-5; D is unclear. V was cut by 2 bases and J by 0 bases, with 11 bases left in between. Germline V gene sequence: CDR1 DFQATT, CDR2 SNEGSKA (reference sequence). The CDR3 is made up of 15 amino acids. This CDR3 is CSARPSYNSNQPQHF. DNA for the CDR3: TGCAGTGCTAGACCCTCATACAATAGCAATCAGCCCCAGCATTTT.

This clonotype was seen at least ten times. The J gene is TRBJ1-1, the V gene TRBV15; TRBD1 agrees at 9 bases. The V and J ends lost 2 bases and 10 bases, in that order; junction bases with no gene match: 11. The CDR3 totals 15 residues. The germline CDR1 and CDR2 sequences are LNHNV and YYDKDF (reference sequence). The CDR3 loop is CATSRPPGTGPTAFF. CDR3 coding DNA: TGTGCCACCAGCAGACCACCCGGGACAGGGCCGACAGCTTTCTTT.

V usage is TRBV18 and J usage is TRBJ1-1; D remains unclear. Germline V CDR1 and CDR2: KGHSH, LQKENI. The CDR3 loop spans 14 amino acids. V lost 3 bases to trimming and J lost 6 bases, with 14 bases between them. CDR3 DNA sequence: TGTGCCAGCTCACCTAGCACGGTGGAACCTGAAGCTTTCTTT. Translation: CASSPSTVEPEAFF.

Regarding this clonotype: A much larger clone sits a single nucleotide away, making a read error possible. J is TRBJ1-1 and V is TRBV7-2; a possible D gene is TRBD1 (6 bases). CDR1 is SGHTA, CDR2 FQGNSA, per germline. The CDR3 length is 12 residues. The CDR3 DNA follows: TGTGGCAGCAGCTTGATGGGGGGCGACGCTTTCTTT. Its translation is CGSSLMGGDAFF.